This TCR beta chain is drawn from a study of blood T cell repertoires in COVID-19. About the research overall: PBMCs, B-cell-depleted T cells, or T cells were the source of the cDNA or gDNA that made up the material.

Data came from immunoSEQ multiplex PCR; TCRdb stores just in-frame clones and leaves some out. The sample carries 200,000 to 250,000 clones, approximately 90% recorded once. Germline V gene sequence: CDR1 MRHNA, CDR2 SNTAGT. Trimming took off 0 bases at V and 1 base at J, with 6 bases between the two ends. The CDR3 sequence is 15 residues long. The source is a man aged 18 to 29 with acute COVID-19. The chain is built from TRBV6-4 and TRBJ2-2; D uncertain. Sequenced material: PBMCs or T cells enriched from blood (not recorded which). The CDR3 sequence is CASSDSSGNTGELFF. The CDR3, as DNA: TGTGCCAGCAGTGACTCATCAGGGAACACCGGGGAGCTGTTTTTT.